The TCR beta chain under discussion was sequenced for a study of blood T cell repertoires in COVID-19. Study-wide context: Donors in the United States, Italy and Spain gave samples during acute or convalescent COVID-19. Sources were T cells, B-cell-depleted T cells, or PBMCs; the material itself was cDNA or gDNA.

In the authors' methods: From reference gene primer amplification, estimates of nucleated cell counts were derived. TCRdb's table, derived via immunoSEQ multiplex PCR, lists solely in-frame clones and lacks some. For V, J and clone size, that table is used; D and trimming come from the DNA. This sample carries about 120,000 clones, around 64% of them seen once, and the ten largest clones take under 1%. CDR3 length: 13 amino acids. The germline V gene has CDR1 MGHDK and CDR2 SYGVNS. The V gene lost 7 bases and the J gene lost 4 bases, with 12 bases spanning the gap. This chain joins TRBV25-1 and TRBJ2-3; D might be TRBD2 (6 bases). Sequenced input: peripheral blood. This clonotype was sampled from a human donor with acute or convalescent COVID-19. The donor label of this sample is uncertain. DNA for the CDR3: TGTGCCAGCAAACGGACGGGGGCAGATACGCAGTATTTT. Amino acid sequence: CASKRTGADTQYF.